These T cell receptor beta chains were read from a single sample in a study of neurological immune-mediated disorders. TCRdb re-called the 5' RACE reads through MiXCR, storing one row per CDR3 protein. The data hold around 97,000 distinct CDR3 sequences, with 10% to 11% observed a single time. The sequencing sample was made of PBMCs. The receptors derive from a female donor with HTLV-1-associated myelopathy (HAM/TSP). Each CDR3 is given with its conserved first and last residue. Fields, in order: clone size, CDR3 length, D gene, V gene, J gene, CDR3 DNA, CDR3 protein. D genes are given only for firm matches. Some rows have no size entry. The others give once, few or many, or a class for an expanded clone.

clone_size: many; cdr3_length: 13; d_call: .; v_call: TRBV18; j_call: TRBJ1-6; cdr3_nt: TGTGCCAGCTCACTTGACGCAAATTCACCCCTCCACTTT; cdr3_aa: CASSLDANSPLHF
clone_size: many; cdr3_length: 14; d_call: .; v_call: TRBV5-1; j_call: TRBJ2-2; cdr3_nt: TGCGCCAGCAGCCTACACAGGGAAACCGGGGAGCTGTTTTTT; cdr3_aa: CASSLHRETGELFF
clone_size: many; cdr3_length: 15; d_call: TRBD1; v_call: TRBV5-1; j_call: TRBJ2-1; cdr3_nt: TGCGCCAGCAGCTTGGTCACAGGGGATTACAATGAGCAGTTCTTC; cdr3_aa: CASSLVTGDYNEQFF
clone_size: many; cdr3_length: 15; d_call: TRBD1; v_call: TRBV9; j_call: TRBJ1-4; cdr3_nt: TGTGCCAGCAGCGTAGCGGGACAGACTGGCGAAAAACTGTTTTTT; cdr3_aa: CASSVAGQTGEKLFF
clone_size: many; cdr3_length: 15; d_call: .; v_call: TRBV4-2; j_call: TRBJ2-7; cdr3_nt: TGTGCCAGTCAAAAGCGGGCAGGGGATGGCGACGAGCAGTACTTC; cdr3_aa: CASQKRAGDGDEQYF
clone_size: many; cdr3_length: 11; d_call: .; v_call: TRBV5-1; j_call: TRBJ2-5; cdr3_nt: TGCGCCAGTAATTCAGCAGAGACCCAGTACTTC; cdr3_aa: CASNSAETQYF
clone_size: many; cdr3_length: 14; d_call: .; v_call: TRBV7-8; j_call: TRBJ2-4; cdr3_nt: TGTGCCAGCAGCGTCCGGGACGGCAAAAACATTCAGTACTTC; cdr3_aa: CASSVRDGKNIQYF
clone_size: many; cdr3_length: 16; d_call: .; v_call: TRBV4-1; j_call: TRBJ1-1; cdr3_nt: TGCGCCAGCAGCAGTGATGGAGACAGGAGGGACACTGAAGCTTTCTTT; cdr3_aa: CASSSDGDRRDTEAFF
clone_size: many; cdr3_length: 16; d_call: TRBD2; v_call: TRBV6-6; j_call: TRBJ2-3; cdr3_nt: TGTGCCAGCAGCGACCGACTAGCGGGGGTACGAGATACGCAGTATTTT; cdr3_aa: CASSDRLAGVRDTQYF
clone_size: many; cdr3_length: 15; d_call: TRBD1; v_call: TRBV28; j_call: TRBJ1-2; cdr3_nt: TGTGCCAGCAGTCTATTAGGACAGGGGGTGAGGGGCTACACCTTC; cdr3_aa: CASSLLGQGVRGYTF
clone_size: many; cdr3_length: 15; d_call: .; v_call: TRBV5-1; j_call: TRBJ1-5; cdr3_nt: TGCGCCAGCAGGCACAGGAGGGGTGGCAATCAGCCCCAGCATTTT; cdr3_aa: CASRHRRGGNQPQHF
clone_size: many; cdr3_length: 11; d_call: .; v_call: TRBV2; j_call: TRBJ2-7; cdr3_nt: TGTGCCAGCAGTGTCTCTCGGGAGCAGTACTTC; cdr3_aa: CASSVSREQYF
clone_size: many; cdr3_length: 14; d_call: .; v_call: TRBV5-4; j_call: TRBJ2-5; cdr3_nt: TGTGCCAGCAGCTCAGAACAGAGACAAGAGACCCAGTACTTC; cdr3_aa: CASSSEQRQETQYF
clone_size: many; cdr3_length: 14; d_call: .; v_call: TRBV6-5; j_call: TRBJ1-2; cdr3_nt: TGTGCCAGCAGCTTTGGACAGTCTAACTATGGCTACACCTTC; cdr3_aa: CASSFGQSNYGYTF
clone_size: .; cdr3_length: 13; d_call: .; v_call: TRBV20-1; j_call: TRBJ1-1; cdr3_nt: TGCAGTGCTAAAGACAGGTCGAGCACTGAAGCTTTCTTT; cdr3_aa: CSAKDRSSTEAFF
clone_size: many; cdr3_length: 18; d_call: .; v_call: TRBV7-8; j_call: TRBJ2-4; cdr3_nt: TGTGCCAGCAGCTTAGTAGTTCGATCCGACCCCGCCAAAAACATTCAGTACTTC; cdr3_aa: CASSLVVRSDPAKNIQYF
clone_size: many; cdr3_length: 15; d_call: .; v_call: TRBV7-2; j_call: TRBJ2-4; cdr3_nt: TGTGCCAGCAGCCCCGGCCGAGGGCGTGGGAACATTCAGTACTTC; cdr3_aa: CASSPGRGRGNIQYF
clone_size: .; cdr3_length: 14; d_call: .; v_call: TRBV28; j_call: TRBJ1-4; cdr3_nt: TGTGCCAGCAGTTTAGGGGGGGCGAATGAAAAACTGTTTTTT; cdr3_aa: CASSLGGANEKLFF
clone_size: many; cdr3_length: 15; d_call: .; v_call: TRBV2; j_call: TRBJ2-7; cdr3_nt: TGTGCCAGCTCCTCGGGGACGTCCAGCTCCTACGAGCAGTACTTC; cdr3_aa: CASSSGTSSSYEQYF
clone_size: many; cdr3_length: 13; d_call: .; v_call: TRBV5-1; j_call: TRBJ1-1; cdr3_nt: TGCGCCAGCAGCTTGAGATTAACGCCTGAAGCTTTCTTT; cdr3_aa: CASSLRLTPEAFF
clone_size: many; cdr3_length: 14; d_call: .; v_call: TRBV20-1; j_call: TRBJ1-6; cdr3_nt: TGCAGTGCTACGACGGGACGGAACGATTCACCCCTCCACTTT; cdr3_aa: CSATTGRNDSPLHF
clone_size: few; cdr3_length: 13; d_call: .; v_call: TRBV9; j_call: TRBJ2-1; cdr3_nt: TGTGCCAGCAGCCCACTGACTCTCAATGAGCAGTTCTTC; cdr3_aa: CASSPLTLNEQFF